This TCR beta chain derives from a study of blood T cell repertoires in COVID-19 (dated by TCRdb to about 2020). Describing the broader study: The collaborator samples originated in the United States, Italy and Spain and spanned the acute and convalescent phases of COVID-19. Deeply sampled blood TCRbeta repertoires from subjects exposed to, actively infected with, or recovered from COVID-19 were included in the dataset. The sample metadata nearly always contained a de-identified subject ID, COVID-19 status, age in years and sex. Samples were obtained from the ongoing ImmuneRACE study (first 160 participants) and from about 1,300 subjects provided by 6 global collaborators. The repertoires were released in a freely available public database intended as a resource for research on the immune response to SARS-CoV-2. HLA class I and class II types, where available, came from metadata supplied by the sample provider rather than from assay-based typing. The material from the prospective study consisted of cDNA or gDNA derived from T cells, B-cell-depleted T cells, or PBMCs.

Collaborating institutions collected whole blood in K2EDTA tubes following their own protocols. For TCRbeta analysis, collaborators shipped samples in one of three forms: frozen whole blood, isolated PBMCs, or DNA extracted from either of those sample types. TCRbeta CDR3 regions were amplified from genomic DNA by means of the immunoSEQ Assay, a bias-controlled multiplex PCR. The study's processing was this. Within the assay, amplification of reference gene primers was used to estimate how many nucleated cells each sample contained. To quantify the absolute abundance of each unique TCRbeta CDR3 rearrangement, sequence reads were collapsed and filtered. For each sample, productive Simpson clonality was calculated as the square root of Simpson's diversity index over productive rearrangements. Imported from immuneACCESS, the table was reduced by TCRdb to in-frame sequences with V and J called. These copies leave out some clones; in studies compared against another copy, an unresolved V gene accounts for under half, and the cause of the remainder is not known. V, J and clone size are taken as reported in that table, and D and trimming were inferred from the DNA itself. Counted in this sample were approximately 77,000 clones; more than 70% of them appeared once. Of the sample, more than 15% is held by the ten largest clones.

Worth noting for this clone: Its antigen is still unknown. Base-call qualities are not available, and no considerably larger clone is one nucleotide away.

Broad study findings and their caveats: How much clinical and demographic metadata was included differed by source and by participant, and the metadata was provided uncurated.

The sequence derives from a man between 65 and 80 years old with active or convalescent COVID-19. The sequencing input was peripheral blood.

CDR3 region: CASSLGRGAVSDTQYF. Read as DNA, the sequence is TGTGCCAGCAGCTTAGGGCGGGGGGCGGTTTCAGATACGCAGTATTTT. Rearrangement joined TRBV7-3 to TRBJ2-3, with TRBD2 matching 8 junction bases. The germline V gene gives CDR1 as SGHTA and CDR2 as FQGTGA. The junction shows trimming of 2 bases on V and 4 bases on J, and the gene matches do not reach 8 bases of it. From the cysteine up to the phenylalanine, the CDR3 has a length of 16 residues. The sequence is cut down to CDR3 DNA, 48 bases in frame from base 1. This CDR3, with the reference TRBV7-3 and TRBJ2-3 proteins standing in past its ends, gives the full variable domain GAGVSQTPSNKVTEKGKYVELRCDPISGHTALYWYRQSLGQGPEFLIYFQGTGAADDSGLPNDRFFAVRPEGSVSTLKIQRTERGDSAVYLCASSLGRGAVSDTQYFGPGTRLTVL.